This T cell receptor beta chain was identified during a study of T cells after yellow fever vaccination. Study results and caveats: Secondary responses were weaker yet peaked faster, day 5 versus 15. FACS-sorted repertoires could harbor abundant contaminating bulk-population clonotypes.

In its sample, this clonotype was seen many times. Its antigen is unknown. 5'RACE template switching added a universal primer site and UMIs to TCR cDNA. Each CDR3 protein is one row after TCRdb ran MiXCR on the 5' RACE reads. Of some 30,000 distinct CDR3 sequences detected, about 4.4% appear once; the ten largest clones hold 35% to 50%. The CDR3 sequence is 15 residues long. The germline V gene has CDR1 LNHDA and CDR2 SQIVND (reference sequence). The junction had 5 bases not matched to a gene; V was cut back by 4 bases and J by 4 bases. The clonotype was recovered from a man aged 25 to 45 who received the YFV17D yellow fever vaccine. Sequenced material: CD8+ T cells sorted from PBMCs, taken 5 days after the yellow fever booster vaccination. The rearrangement uses TRBV19 and TRBJ2-1, with 9 bases lining up with TRBD2. In DNA, the CDR3 is TGTGCCAGTAGTAGGGTAGCGGGAGTTTACAATGAGCAGTTCTTC. Amino acids: CASSRVAGVYNEQFF.